These T cell receptor beta chains were read from a single sample in a study of blood T cell repertoires in COVID-19. Data came from immunoSEQ multiplex PCR; TCRdb stores just in-frame clones and leaves some out. The sample contains about 68,000 clones, 65% to 80% of which appear only once. Sequenced sample: peripheral blood. The receptors stem from a human donor in a cohort sampled during active COVID-19. The CDR3 runs from the conserved cysteine through the conserved F or W. A D gene is named only where the DNA matches it firmly.

v_call	j_call	d_call	cdr3_aa
TRBV19	TRBJ2-5	-	CATTWTEETQYF
TRBV11-3	TRBJ2-3	TRBD2	CASSSKNWTSGTDTQYF
TRBV6-5	TRBJ1-2	TRBD1	CASASSGQGVSGYTF
TRBV9	TRBJ2-1	-	CASSVGSGTYNEQFF
TRBV6-4	TRBJ2-7	-	CASSDRSGASSYEQYF
TRBV5-6	TRBJ2-2	-	CASSIRGAGELFF
TRBV30	TRBJ2-2	-	CAWSRLANTGELFF
TRBV29-1	TRBJ1-1	TRBD1	CSAGDRDEAFF
TRBV28	TRBJ1-6	-	CASSSSGSPLHF
TRBV7-9	TRBJ2-2	TRBD2	CASSLTSGGNTGELFF
TRBV11-3	TRBJ2-1	-	CASSPQDRPGYNEQFF
TRBV28	TRBJ2-1	-	CASSLGGSYEQFF
TRBV9	TRBJ1-1	-	CASSVVGGAWNTEAFF
TRBV2	TRBJ2-5	TRBD2	CASSSSGRAWETQYF
TRBV4-1	TRBJ2-2	-	CASSQERIRRVTGELFF
TRBV2	TRBJ1-2	TRBD1	CASSRDRYKHYGYTF
TRBV6-2/TRBV6-3	TRBJ2-7	TRBD2	CASSGTSGSGPQYF
TRBV14	TRBJ2-7	-	CASSQDFRTYEQYF
TRBV2	TRBJ2-5	-	CASSHLGTEGEETQYF
TRBV4-3	TRBJ2-2	TRBD1	CASSSHRGSGELFF
TRBV11-3	TRBJ2-1	-	CASSYLAGVKAEEQFF
TRBV7-9	TRBJ1-6	-	CASSSGNSPLHF
TRBV18	TRBJ2-3	TRBD2	CASAGLAASFNTDTQYF
TRBV18	TRBJ2-1	-	CASSPPGAGDEQFF
TRBV9	TRBJ2-5	TRBD2	CASSAGLAGGETQYF
TRBV28	TRBJ2-2	TRBD2	CASLRGSGGGELFF
TRBV9	TRBJ2-7	-	CASNPFRFPYEQYF
TRBV21-1	TRBJ2-5	-	CAPRAVPPETQYF
TRBV6-5	TRBJ2-1	TRBD2	CASRRGEGGIDEQFF
TRBV19	TRBJ2-7	TRBD2	CASSGTSGSYEQYF
TRBV19	TRBJ1-6	TRBD1	CASSTGGGSPLHF
TRBV24-1	TRBJ2-3	TRBD1	CATSDTQGKGTDTQYF
TRBV19	TRBJ2-2	-	CASSISRNTGELFF
TRBV19	TRBJ1-1	TRBD1	CASKASEGDRVYTEAFF
TRBV24-1	TRBJ2-4	TRBD1	CATSDPLSTGEQNIQYF
TRBV11-2	TRBJ1-1	-	CASSLSEVTEAFF